Here is one T cell receptor beta chain with its context. The antigen it recognizes is unknown. No quality values exist for individual bases; no much larger clone is one base distant. V has 2 bases trimmed and J has 4 bases trimmed; junction bases matching no gene number 18. The germline V gene (reference sequence) gives CDR1 as SEHNR and CDR2 as FQNEAQ. The CDR3 measures 19 amino acids from cysteine to phenylalanine. Of all the DNA, just the CDR3 is kept, 57 bases in frame from base 1. The cohort was made up of under 800 healthy bone marrow donors. Cohort members were all nominally healthy when sampled, although unrecorded immune exposures were likely present. The donor tested CMV seropositive, placing the donor among the 290 or so seropositive members of the cohort. A peripheral blood sample was collected from each donor, and TCR beta sequencing was performed on peripheral blood mononuclear cells. Genomic DNA extraction from the blood cell samples was performed with the Qiagen DNeasy Blood Extraction Kit.

These data originate in a study of cytomegalovirus exposure and HLA in healthy donors listed by TCRdb under 2017. Study-wide context: According to an earlier analysis of 550 to 700 of the donors, 150 million to 200 million T cells yielded roughly 110 million unique TCR beta sequences and around 280 Gb of sequence data. Five DR-DQ haplotypes were treated as single units for association and clustering because of strong linkage in the cohort. HLA typing included class I and class II loci at four-digit resolution. To decide whether each TCR beta V gene segment behaved as functional or pseudogenic, an earlier analysis of over 500 of the donors relied on high-throughput TCR beta sequencing. A later analysis re-examined previously published TCR beta repertoires from roughly 650 donors and added high-resolution HLA genotyping to investigate patterns of TCR occurrence. The study profiled the T cell repertoires of some 610 subjects by immunosequencing and related them to cytomegalovirus serostatus. Donor age, sex, ethnicity and CMV serostatus were compiled together with the repertoire data. The later analysis used no new phenotypic data to find candidate immune exposures, relying instead on TCR beta sequences and their occurrence across donors. In addition to the first cohort of hundreds of subjects, a separate validation cohort of 130 or so different subjects was used. All discovery cohort repertoires had been generated on a single sequencing platform. A later genetic analysis took genome-wide SNP genotypes for about 55% of the roughly 670 donors and used that subset as a discovery cohort. Typing coverage varied by locus: about 620-630 donors for A, B, C, DRB1 and DQB1; some 520 for DQA1; around 610 for DPA1; roughly 450 for DPB1. The study combined high-throughput TCR immunosequencing, statistical association of individual TCRs with disease status, and machine learning to predict cytomegalovirus infection status. The aim of the study was to test whether cataloging public T cell receptors could identify signatures of past pathogen exposure. Among the approximately 400 genotyped donors, about 85% belonged to the genetic ancestry cluster associated with self-reported Caucasian donors. On average, around 200,000 unique TCR beta nucleotide sequences were sequenced per donor among 350 to 400 genotyped donors of the cohort, with roughly 18% of those sequences being non-productive. Approximately 300 gigabases of sequencing data and approximately 93 million unique TCR sequences were included in an early release covering around 600 HLA-typed donors.

Results and caveats for the whole study, not just this receptor: Some IMGT-functional V segments, including TRBV6-2 and TRBV6-3, could not be distinguished by the 87-base-pair reads and were therefore excluded. An earlier analysis of some 560 of the donors showed that most TCR beta V segments appeared in productive rearrangements either about 90% or about 30% of the time, which broadly matched IMGT annotations. At a false discovery rate of 0.05, a later analysis linked 15,000 to 20,000 TCR beta sequences to specific HLA alleles. HLA typing was unavailable for some donors at each locus, so association tests used only the typed subset. Strong co-occurrence of HLA alleles, especially DR and DQ, made assigning TCR associations to individual alleles difficult. V-gene and J-gene trimming of TCR beta chains was associated with a missense DCLRE1C variant in a later genetic analysis, and the association was replicated in an independent cohort. Linkage disequilibrium might explain the correlated functional status among segregating V segments, but an unknown experimental factor could not be excluded. According to a later analysis, parvovirus B19, influenza, CMV and Epstein-Barr virus appeared linked to several top co-occurrence clusters. In this cohort, only TCR beta chains were sequenced, and detectable features were limited by the absence of alpha or paired-chain data. Presence/absence analyses assumed roughly uniform sequencing depth across donors, an assumption that may not hold. For the cohort, immune exposure information was limited to CMV serostatus. The study gave a list of 150 to 200 TCR beta chains associated with cytomegalovirus. Because counts were too low, fewer than 20 rarely observed V segments, including chromosome 9 orphons, were excluded from the earlier analysis of 587 of the donors. In vitro tests confirmed that three of the cytomegalovirus-associated TCR beta chains recognize cytomegalovirus antigens. A later analysis found that most CMV-associated TCR beta chains appeared HLA-restricted, with HLA associations seemingly driven largely by CMV exposure. Compared with the roughly 670-donor mean, donors in an Asian-associated ancestry cluster had fewer N-insertions in productive TCRs, according to a later genetic analysis. The classifier was reported to diagnose cytomegalovirus status with high specificity and sensitivity in both the original and validation cohorts. While some public TCRs were present in many individuals, most TCR sequences turned up only very rarely across donors. The authors suggested that the approach could potentially be extended to other disease states and immunological phenotypes. The sequencing pipeline was judged likely to have produced a cluster of highly shared sequence variants as a technical artifact. Compared with equally common non-associated chains, HLA-associated TCR beta chains in a later analysis were more clonally expanded and had lower generation probabilities. A further reported finding was that TCR beta sequences accurately predicted the HLA-A and HLA-B alleles for most subjects in the first cohort. In a later analysis, the rate of TCR association differed among HLA loci, with DRB1 alleles having the most associated TCRs and HLA-C alleles having the fewest.

Libraries were prepared through the immunoSEQ multiplex PCR assay. For the multiplex PCR, a mixture combining 60 forward primers for TCR Vbeta segments and 13 reverse primers for TCR Jbeta segments was used. A multiplex PCR assay on genomic DNA amplified the CDR3 region of rearranged TCR beta genes. On the Illumina HiSeq System, the amplified TCR beta libraries were sequenced as 87-base-pair reads. Regarding the original processing steps: In a later analysis, 77 million or so unique TCR beta chains were counted across the 500 to 850 repertoires, and roughly 10 million of these chains were shared by at least two donors. Raw reads were error-corrected and collapsed into unique sequences by a nearest-neighbor algorithm in which closely related sequences were merged to remove PCR and sequencing errors. V, D and J gene segments were assigned by aligning CDR3 sequences to IMGT reference sequences. Each retained sequence needed at least a six-nucleotide match to both a V gene segment and a J gene segment. A rearrangement counted as productive if the CDR3 had no stop codons and remained in frame with V and J, and every other rearrangement counted as non-productive. CDR3 was defined according to IMGT convention as the region running from the second conserved V-encoded cysteine to the conserved J-encoded phenylalanine. The earlier analysis of a few hundred of the donors excluded sequences that lacked an unambiguous match to a single V gene segment. An earlier analysis of around 600 of the donors classified V segments as functional when productive rearrangements were above 56.7% and as segregating when the standard deviation between donors was above 5%. To diagnose cytomegalovirus status from the catalog of TCR beta chain sequences, a statistical classification framework was built. V and J gene assignment, in a later analysis, came from comparing TCR nucleotide sequences with IMGT/GENE-DB human TR gene sequences. A later analysis assigned CDR3 sequences and most-parsimonious VDJ recombination scenarios with the TCRdist pipeline. In a later analysis, each TCR beta chain was defined by its CDR3 amino acid sequence together with its V-gene family, and reads without a unique V-gene family were excluded. A later analysis removed roughly 590 highly shared, low-generation-probability nucleotide sequences to deal with suspected cross-contamination and a sequencing artifact. A later analysis calculated a clonal expansion index for each public chain from normalized within-repertoire ranks of inferred template counts. Generation probabilities in a later analysis came from a VDJ recombination model fitted to out-of-frame rearrangements, and those results were checked against IGoR. In a later analysis, hypergeometric tests were used to score TCR-TCR, TCR-HLA and TCR-CMV co-occurrence, with a repertoire-size bias correction applied to TCR pairs. False discovery rates were estimated in a later analysis by permuting HLA or CMV assignments 20 times. In a later analysis, co-occurring TCRs were grouped using DBSCAN, with TCRdist sequence similarity added in when clustering inside HLA-allele-positive subsets. For co-occurrence clustering, repertoires with fewer than 30,000 or more than 120,000 public chains were excluded, along with several repertoires with anomalous nucleotide sharing. In TCRdb, the immuneACCESS table is reduced to in-frame sequences with V and J assigned. These tables do not hold every clone; where another copy was compared, an unresolved V gene accounts for under half, and the others remain unexplained. The V and J calls and clone size were taken over from that table, and D and trimming were inferred from the DNA. This sample gives roughly 150,000 clones in total; roughly four fifths of them show up just once. The top ten clones comprise about 4% of the sample.

The V and J segments used are TRBV7-9 and TRBJ1-2; the junction holds 8 bases that match TRBD1. The source is a man aged 45-60 years in good health and CMV-seropositive. Input material: PBMCs. At the DNA level, the sequence is TGTGCCAGCAGCTTATTCGGTGCTGGTAGGACAGGGAGCGGCTATGGCTACACCTTC. The resulting protein is CASSLFGAGRTGSGYGYTF.